The 4 T cell receptor beta chains in this list originate from one sample, sequenced in a study of T cells in Graves' hyperthyroidism and ophthalmopathy. RNA transcripts gave rise to amplified TCR beta CDR3 regions. The TCR CDR3 was amplified in a first-round RT-PCR using the HTBI primer set. TCRdb recomputed calls from the multiplex PCR reads with MiXCR, one row per CDR3 protein. This table has about 400,000 distinct CDR3 sequences, 15% to 18% appearing once. Material for sequencing was blood. All receptors derive from a woman aged 18-30 years with Graves' hyperthyroidism.

This clonotype was observed a few times. The DNA for the CDR3 is TGTGCCAGCAGCTTAGCGGGAGGGGGGCAAGATACGCAGTATTTT. This codes for CASSLAGGGQDTQYF. The J gene is TRBJ2-3, the V gene TRBV7-2; D might be TRBD2 (7 bases). Germline loops: CDR1 SGHTA, CDR2 FQGNSA. The V end was cut by 0 bases, the J end by 5 bases, with 12 bases between. The CDR3 loop spans 15 amino acids.

This clonotype was found many times. The V call is TRBV2, the J call TRBJ1-2; tentatively, D is TRBD1 (6 bases). Trimming cost V 9 bases and J 3 bases, with 11 bases left between them. The CDR3 consists of 12 residues. The germline gives CDR1 SNHLY, CDR2 FYNNEI. The CDR3 region is CARIRGDYGYTF. For the CDR3, the DNA is TGTGCCAGGATCAGGGGTGACTATGGCTACACCTTC. The whole variable domain, remainder taken from reference TRBV2 and TRBJ1-2, is EPEVTQTPSHQVTQMGQEVILRCVPISNHLYFYWYRQILGQKVEFLVSFYNNEISEKSEIFDDQFSVERPDGSNFTLKIRSTKLEDSAMYFCARIRGDYGYTFGSGTRLTVV.

In DNA form, the CDR3 reads TGTGCCAGCAGGGCTAGCGGGGGGGCATACAATGAGCAGTTCTTC. It encodes CASRASGGAYNEQFF. The chain couples TRBV2 to TRBJ2-1; 12 bases map to TRBD2. Germline V lookup: CDR1 SNHLY, CDR2 FYNNEI. J was trimmed by 4 bases and V by 6 bases; bases with no gene match: 4. This CDR3 has 15 residues.

The chain has TRBV24-1 and TRBJ1-1; D unclear. Germline CDR1 and CDR2: KGHDR and SFDVKD. V lost 7 bases and J 1 base, leaving 9 bases between the germline ends. CDR3 size: 13 residues. The CDR3 coding sequence is TGTGCCACCAGAGGGCGGGGGAACACTGAAGCTTTCTTT. Translated, it gives CATRGRGNTEAFF.